This is a list of T cell receptor beta chains from one sample in a study of blood T cell repertoires in COVID-19. The repertoire was sequenced with immunoSEQ multiplex PCR; TCRdb's copy has only in-frame clones and lacks some. The table lists 180,000 or so clones, roughly 86% of them singletons. The sample taken for sequencing was peripheral blood. These receptors were obtained from a young man with acute or convalescent COVID-19. Both conserved end residues are part of each CDR3. D genes are given only for firm matches. Clone size appears in some rows only: once, few, many, or a class for an expanded clone.

abundance	j_gene	v_gene	d_gene	CDR3aa	CDR3nt
-	TRBJ1-2	TRBV13	-	CASKQETEYGYTF	TGTGCCAGCAAACAAGAGACAGAATATGGCTACACCTTC
once	TRBJ2-2	TRBV5-6	TRBD1	CASSFRDSNTGELFF	TGTGCCAGCAGCTTCCGGGACAGCAACACCGGGGAGCTGTTTTTT
-	TRBJ2-1	TRBV13	-	CASRSAESSYNEQFF	TGTGCCAGCAGATCCGCCGAGAGCTCCTACAATGAGCAGTTCTTC
once	TRBJ2-5	TRBV11-2	-	CASSSGKVGTQYF	TGTGCCAGCAGCTCGGGGAAGGTTGGGACCCAGTACTTC
-	TRBJ1-5	TRBV30	-	CAWGGRINQPQHF	TGTGCCTGGGGTGGGAGAATCAATCAGCCCCAGCATTTT
-	TRBJ1-1	TRBV18	-	CASSPTRTGKNTEAFF	TGTGCCAGCTCACCAACCCGAACAGGGAAGAACACTGAAGCTTTCTTT
few	TRBJ2-4	TRBV7-2	TRBD1	CASSLAAGGVRNIQYF	TGTGCCAGCAGCTTAGCGGCAGGGGGAGTCAGAAACATTCAGTACTTC
-	TRBJ2-2	TRBV5-4	-	CASSPDRAGELFF	TGTGCCAGCAGCCCGGACAGAGCCGGGGAGCTGTTTTTT
-	TRBJ2-1	TRBV20-1	-	CSAREPIGFF	TGCAGTGCTAGAGAGCCTATTGGGTTCTTC
-	TRBJ1-5	TRBV12-3/TRBV12-4	-	CASSLTNGQPQHF	TGTGCCAGCAGTTTGACCAACGGGCAGCCCCAGCATTTT
-	TRBJ1-6	TRBV28	TRBD1	CASSFSQGASPLHF	TGTGCCAGCAGTTTTTCCCAGGGGGCTTCACCCCTCCACTTT
-	TRBJ2-7	TRBV18	TRBD2	CASSPAAGGSSYEQYF	TGTGCCAGCTCACCAGCGGCGGGGGGGTCCTCCTACGAGCAGTACTTC
-	TRBJ1-2	TRBV12-3/TRBV12-4	TRBD1	CASMTGGGYTF	TGTGCCAGCATGACAGGGGGCGGCTACACCTTC
-	TRBJ1-1	TRBV29-1	TRBD1	CSVRGQGLGTEAFF	TGCAGCGTGCGGGGACAGGGTTTGGGCACTGAAGCTTTCTTT
-	TRBJ1-2	TRBV9	TRBD1	CASSVARRTGGFYGYTF	TGTGCCAGCAGCGTAGCTCGCCGGACAGGGGGATTCTATGGCTACACCTTC
-	TRBJ1-3	TRBV6-6	-	CASSYSAGEGNTIYF	TGTGCCAGCAGTTACTCAGCCGGGGAGGGAAACACCATATATTTT
-	TRBJ2-1	TRBV2	-	CASEDANLGQNYNEQFF	TGTGCCAGCGAGGACGCCAATCTGGGACAAAACTACAATGAGCAGTTCTTC
-	TRBJ2-1	TRBV2	-	CASRAAEHTLNEQFF	TGTGCCAGCAGGGCGGCGGAACACACTCTTAATGAGCAGTTCTTC
-	TRBJ2-1	TRBV28	TRBD2	CATRLAGDNEQFF	TGTGCCACCAGACTAGCGGGAGATAATGAGCAGTTCTTC
-	TRBJ2-2	TRBV7-2	-	CASSLGRVTGELFF	TGTGCCAGCAGCTTAGGGAGAGTAACCGGGGAGCTGTTTTTT
-	TRBJ1-2	TRBV6-5	-	CASMVGGPDGYTF	TGTGCCAGCATGGTAGGGGGTCCGGATGGCTACACCTTC
-	TRBJ1-5	TRBV4-1	TRBD1	CASSQAGTGVYSNQPQHF	TGCGCCAGCAGCCAAGCCGGGACAGGAGTTTATAGCAATCAGCCCCAGCATTTT
-	TRBJ2-1	TRBV9	TRBD1	CASSPTGVGEQFF	TGTGCCAGCAGCCCAACAGGGGTGGGTGAGCAGTTCTTC
-	TRBJ2-3	TRBV7-9	-	CASSLGATPDTQYF	TGTGCCAGCAGCTTAGGGGCAACACCAGATACGCAGTATTTT
-	TRBJ1-1	TRBV19	TRBD1	CASSDRGGAEAFF	TGTGCCAGTAGTGACAGGGGGGGAGCTGAAGCTTTCTTT
few	TRBJ2-7	TRBV25-1	-	CASSEMGGSLYEQYF	TGTGCCAGCAGTGAGATGGGGGGATCCCTCTACGAGCAGTACTTC
-	TRBJ1-5	TRBV5-1	TRBD1	CASSPGGRGQPQHF	TGCGCCAGCTCCCCAGGGGGGCGCGGGCAGCCCCAGCATTTT
-	TRBJ2-3	TRBV7-8	-	CASSLRGQSTDTQYF	TGTGCCAGCAGCTTACGTGGACAGAGCACAGATACGCAGTATTTT
-	TRBJ2-1	TRBV7-6	TRBD1	CASSLDSGGAYNEQFF	TGTGCCAGCAGCTTAGACTCAGGGGGCGCGTACAATGAGCAGTTCTTC
-	TRBJ2-5	TRBV5-6	TRBD1	CASSWGTGQETQYF	TGTGCCAGCAGCTGGGGGACAGGGCAAGAGACCCAGTACTTC
-	TRBJ2-1	TRBV24-1	-	CATSALARGGEQFF	TGTGCCACCAGTGCGCTAGCGCGGGGAGGTGAGCAGTTCTTC
-	TRBJ1-1	TRBV5-4	-	CASSLTQDMNTEAFF	TGTGCCAGCAGCTTGACTCAGGACATGAACACTGAAGCTTTCTTT
-	TRBJ1-1	TRBV16	-	CASSQSGAVTEAFF	TGTGCCAGCAGCCAATCAGGGGCCGTCACTGAAGCTTTCTTT
-	TRBJ1-5	TRBV24-1	TRBD1	CATSDRGEGNQPQHF	TGTGCCACCAGTGACAGGGGGGAGGGCAATCAGCCCCAGCATTTT
-	TRBJ2-5	TRBV7-9	-	CASSLLQGETQYF	TGTGCCAGCAGCTTACTTCAGGGGGAGACCCAGTACTTC
-	TRBJ2-1	TRBV14	TRBD1	CASSHDRGLRDEQFF	TGTGCCAGCAGCCATGACAGGGGGCTTCGCGATGAGCAGTTCTTC
-	TRBJ2-2	TRBV9	TRBD2	CASSSLTSGGALRTGELFF	TGTGCCAGCAGCTCTTTGACTAGCGGGGGGGCCTTGCGTACCGGGGAGCTGTTTTTT
-	TRBJ1-5	TRBV28	-	CASSLFRVNQPQHF	TGTGCCAGCAGTTTGTTCAGGGTTAATCAGCCCCAGCATTTT
-	TRBJ2-1	TRBV2	-	CASSEGGNEQFF	TGTGCCAGCAGTGAAGGCGGCAATGAGCAGTTCTTC
-	TRBJ2-2	TRBV7-9	TRBD1	CASSVRQGNTGELFF	TGTGCCAGCAGCGTTCGACAGGGCAACACCGGGGAGCTGTTTTTT
-	TRBJ2-7	TRBV4-2	TRBD2	CASSQGSGGSYEQYF	TGTGCCAGCAGCCAAGGTAGCGGGGGATCCTACGAGCAGTACTTC